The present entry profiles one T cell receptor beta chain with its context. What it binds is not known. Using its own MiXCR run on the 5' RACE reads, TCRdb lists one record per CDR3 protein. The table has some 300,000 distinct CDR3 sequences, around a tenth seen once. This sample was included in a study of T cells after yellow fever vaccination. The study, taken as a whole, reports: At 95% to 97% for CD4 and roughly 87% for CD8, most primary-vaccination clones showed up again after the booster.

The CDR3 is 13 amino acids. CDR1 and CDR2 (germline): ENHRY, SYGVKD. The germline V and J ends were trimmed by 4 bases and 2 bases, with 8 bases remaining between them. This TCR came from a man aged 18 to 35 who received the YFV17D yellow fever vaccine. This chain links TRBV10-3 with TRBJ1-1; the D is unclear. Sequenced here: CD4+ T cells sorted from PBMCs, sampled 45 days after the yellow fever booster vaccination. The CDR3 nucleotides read TGTGCCATCAGTGGGACGGCAAACACTGAAGCTTTCTTT. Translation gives CAISGTANTEAFF.